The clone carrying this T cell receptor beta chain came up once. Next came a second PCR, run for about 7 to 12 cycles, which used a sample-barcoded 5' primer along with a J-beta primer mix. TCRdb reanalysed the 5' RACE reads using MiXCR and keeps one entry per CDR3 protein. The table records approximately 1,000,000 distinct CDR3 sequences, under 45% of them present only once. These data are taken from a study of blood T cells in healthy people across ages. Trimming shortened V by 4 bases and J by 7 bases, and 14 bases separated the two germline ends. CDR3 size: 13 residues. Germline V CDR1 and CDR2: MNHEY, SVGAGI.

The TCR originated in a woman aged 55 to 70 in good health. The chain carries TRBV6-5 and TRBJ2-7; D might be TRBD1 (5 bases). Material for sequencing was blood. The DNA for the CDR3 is TGTGCCAGCAGTTTCGCCAGGGCCCGAGAGCAGTACTTC. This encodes CASSFARAREQYF.